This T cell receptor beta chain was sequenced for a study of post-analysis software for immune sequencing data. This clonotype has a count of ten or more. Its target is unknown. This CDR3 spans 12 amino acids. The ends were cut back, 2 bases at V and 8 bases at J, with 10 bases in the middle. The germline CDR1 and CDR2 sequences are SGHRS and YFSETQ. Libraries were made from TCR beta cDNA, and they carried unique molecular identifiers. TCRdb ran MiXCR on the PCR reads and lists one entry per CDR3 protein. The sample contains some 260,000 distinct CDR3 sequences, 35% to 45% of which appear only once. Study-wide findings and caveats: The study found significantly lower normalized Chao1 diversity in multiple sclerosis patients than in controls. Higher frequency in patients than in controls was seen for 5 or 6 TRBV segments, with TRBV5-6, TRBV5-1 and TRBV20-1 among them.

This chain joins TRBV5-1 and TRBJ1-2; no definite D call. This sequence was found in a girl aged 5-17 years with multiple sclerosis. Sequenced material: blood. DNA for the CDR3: TGCGCCAGCAGCTTCTCGGAGTACGGCTACACCTTC. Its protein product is CASSFSEYGYTF.